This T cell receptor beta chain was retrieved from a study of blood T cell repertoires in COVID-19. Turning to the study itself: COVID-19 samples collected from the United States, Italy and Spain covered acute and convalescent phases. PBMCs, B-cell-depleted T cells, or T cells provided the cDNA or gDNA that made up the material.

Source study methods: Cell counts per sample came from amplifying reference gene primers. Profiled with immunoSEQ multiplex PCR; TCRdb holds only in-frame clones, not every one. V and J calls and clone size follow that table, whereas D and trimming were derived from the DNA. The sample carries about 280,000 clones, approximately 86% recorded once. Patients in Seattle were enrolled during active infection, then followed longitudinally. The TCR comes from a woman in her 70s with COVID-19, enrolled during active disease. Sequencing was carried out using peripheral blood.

For the CDR3, the DNA is TGTGCCATCAGTGAGCTGGCAGGGATTTCTGAAGCTTTCTTT. Translating gives CAISELAGISEAFF. The V and J genes are TRBV10-3 and TRBJ1-1; TRBD1 is a possible D gene (5 bases). The CDR3 runs to 14 residues. From germline, CDR1 is ENHRY and CDR2 SYGVKD. The ends were cut back, 2 bases at V and 6 bases at J, with 13 bases in the middle.